These 13 T cell receptor beta chains originate from one sample sequenced in a study of cytomegalovirus exposure and HLA in healthy donors (dated by TCRdb to 2015 to 2018). The library was produced with the immunoSEQ multiplex PCR assay. For the multiplex PCR, a mixture combining 60 forward primers for TCR Vbeta segments and 13 reverse primers for TCR Jbeta segments was used. TCRdb holds this immuneACCESS table with in-frame rearrangements only. Some clones are missing; in checked studies, unresolved V genes explain under half, and the rest has no known cause. The sample profile shows more than 95,000 clones; approximately 69% of them were found once. The biggest ten clones account for approximately 3.9% of the sample. What was sequenced was PBMCs. Receptors originate from a middle-aged man in good health and CMV-seropositive.

This chain links TRBV5-4 with TRBJ1-4, with 8 bases fitting TRBD1. The CDR3 runs to 14 residues. V lost 2 bases and J lost 5; bases outside the gene matches: 2. From germline, CDR1 is SGHNT and CDR2 YYREEE (reference sequence). The CDR3 DNA follows: TGTGCCAGCAGCTTCAGGGGGCGGAATGAAAAACTGTTTTTT. Its translation is CASSFRGRNEKLFF.

This clone showed up just once. The rearrangement uses TRBV6-6 and TRBJ2-3, with 9 bases that match TRBD2. Germline-derived CDR1 and CDR2 are MNHNY and SVGAGI (reference sequence). The ends lost 6 bases at V and 4 bases at J; junction bases unmatched: 8. The CDR3 is made up of 15 amino acids. The CDR3 nucleotides read TGTGCCAGCAGAACAGCGGGGGGAGGCGCAGATACGCAGTATTTT. Translating it yields CASRTAGGGADTQYF.

The chain links TRBV6-5 to TRBJ2-3; D perhaps matches TRBD1 (6 bases). From germline, CDR1 is MNHEY and CDR2 SVGAGI. The CDR3 is 15 amino acids. V lost 6 bases, J lost 2 bases, and 15 bases lay in between. This CDR3 reads CASRPGDWDTDTQYF. Written as DNA, the CDR3 is TGTGCCAGCAGGCCAGGGGATTGGGACACAGATACGCAGTATTTT.

The chain employs TRBV15 and TRBJ2-3, with D perhaps matching TRBD1 (5 bases). The CDR3 covers 16 residues. The ends were cut back, 0 bases at V and 2 bases at J, with 12 bases in the middle. The germline V gene has CDR1 LNHNV and CDR2 YYDKDF (reference sequence). Written as DNA, the CDR3 is TGTGCCACCAGCAGAGATCTAGGGGCCGACACAGATACGCAGTATTTT. Residues: CATSRDLGADTDTQYF. Filled out from reference TRBV15 and TRBJ2-3, the complete variable domain reads DAMVIQNPRYQVTQFGKPVTLSCSQTLNHNVMYWYQQKSSQAPKLLFHYYDKDFNNEADTPDNFQSRRPNTSFCFLDIRSPGLGDTAMYLCATSRDLGADTDTQYFGPGTRLTVL.

V gene TRBV7-7 combines with J gene TRBJ2-7; 10 positions match TRBD1. Germline V lookup: CDR1 SSHAT, CDR2 FNYEAQ (reference sequence). V lost 5 bases to trimming and J lost 0 bases; unmatched junction nucleotides: 4. This CDR3 region has 15 residues. The CDR3 bases are TGTGCCAGCAGCCCCGGACAGGGGGGCTCCTACGAGCAGTACTTC. This translates into CASSPGQGGSYEQYF.

This chain links TRBV5-1 with TRBJ1-3; no reliable D call. This CDR3 region has 15 residues. The germline V and J ends were trimmed by 0 bases and 2 bases, with 9 bases remaining between them. Germline CDR1 and CDR2: SGHRS and YFSETQ. The CDR3 here is CASSLGQSPGNTIYF. CDR3 in DNA: TGCGCCAGCAGCTTGGGGCAGTCCCCTGGAAACACCATATATTTT.

This chain links TRBV11-3 with TRBJ2-5; maybe TRBD1 (6 bases). This CDR3 spans 12 amino acids. The V and J ends lost 5 bases and 5 bases respectively, with 9 bases between them. Germline V CDR1 and CDR2: SGHNT, YENEEA. For the CDR3, the DNA is TGTGCCAGCAGCACAGGGTTGGAGACCCAGTACTTC. It translates to CASSTGLETQYF. The full variable domain, with the rest looked up from reference TRBV11-3 and TRBJ2-5, is EAGVVQSPRYKIIEKKQPVAFWCNPISGHNTLYWYLQNLGQGPELLIRYENEEAVDDSQLPKDRFSAERLKGVDSTLKIQPAELGDSAVYLCASSTGLETQYFGPGTRLLVL.

For this clone: In the same sample, other DNA sequences code for this CDR3. The V and J genes are TRBV5-1 and TRBJ1-5; 7 bases fit TRBD1. The length of the CDR3 is 15 residues. CDR1 and CDR2 from the germline V gene are SGHRS and YFSETQ. The V and J ends lost 0 bases and 1 base, in that order; junction bases with no gene match: 1. The CDR3 sequence: CASSLDRGSNQPQHF. CDR3 coding DNA: TGCGCCAGCAGCTTGGACAGGGGAAGCAATCAGCCCCAGCATTTT.

This chain joins TRBV6-5 and TRBJ2-1, with D unresolved. Trimming pared 5 bases from V and 7 bases from J, leaving 6 bases between. This CDR3 region has 11 residues. CDR1 is MNHEY and CDR2 is SVGAGI in the germline V gene. CDR3 amino acids: CASSTPNEQFF. CDR3 sequence (DNA): TGTGCCAGCAGTACTCCTAATGAGCAGTTCTTC.

The V and J genes are TRBV5-1 and TRBJ1-3; D is possibly TRBD1 (5 bases). In germline, CDR1 is SGHRS, CDR2 YFSETQ. V lost 0 bases and J lost 0, with 10 bases in between. The CDR3 consists of 16 residues. The CDR3 sequence: CASSLDQGGSGNTIYF. DNA for the CDR3: TGCGCCAGCAGCTTGGACCAGGGCGGCTCTGGAAACACCATATATTTT. Drawing the rest from reference TRBV5-1 and TRBJ1-3, the complete variable domain is KAGVTQTPRYLIKTRGQQVTLSCSPISGHRSVSWYQQTPGQGLQFLFEYFSETQRNKGNFPGRFSGRQFSNSRSEMNVSTLELGDSALYLCASSLDQGGSGNTIYFGEGSWLTVV.

This clone was counted only a few times. The chain has TRBV2 and TRBJ2-3, with 11 bases aligning to TRBD2. This CDR3 contains 16 residues. The junction had 7 bases not matched to a gene; V was cut back by 6 bases and J by 2 bases. Germline CDR1 SNHLY, CDR2 FYNNEI. CDR3 region: CASRTGTSGYTDTQYF. CDR3 sequence (DNA): TGTGCCAGCAGAACCGGGACTAGCGGATACACAGATACGCAGTATTTT.

The chain links TRBV7-2 to TRBJ2-4; D gene ambiguous. This CDR3 spans 13 amino acids. Trimming cost V 0 bases and J 11 bases, with 11 bases left between them. Germline-derived CDR1 and CDR2 are SGHTA and FQGNSA. The CDR3 coding sequence is TGTGCCAGCAGCTTAGCAACAACGAACCTTCAGTACTTC. The encoded protein is CASSLATTNLQYF.

The chain has TRBV7-6 and TRBJ1-1, with a tentative D call TRBD1 (5 bases). V lost 0 bases and J 3 bases, leaving 11 bases between the germline ends. The V gene's germline CDR1 is SGHVS and CDR2 FNYEAQ. The CDR3 is 15 residues long. The CDR3, as DNA: TGTGCCAGCAGCTTAGCGGCGGGGGAATACACTGAAGCTTTCTTT. This codes for CASSLAAGEYTEAFF.